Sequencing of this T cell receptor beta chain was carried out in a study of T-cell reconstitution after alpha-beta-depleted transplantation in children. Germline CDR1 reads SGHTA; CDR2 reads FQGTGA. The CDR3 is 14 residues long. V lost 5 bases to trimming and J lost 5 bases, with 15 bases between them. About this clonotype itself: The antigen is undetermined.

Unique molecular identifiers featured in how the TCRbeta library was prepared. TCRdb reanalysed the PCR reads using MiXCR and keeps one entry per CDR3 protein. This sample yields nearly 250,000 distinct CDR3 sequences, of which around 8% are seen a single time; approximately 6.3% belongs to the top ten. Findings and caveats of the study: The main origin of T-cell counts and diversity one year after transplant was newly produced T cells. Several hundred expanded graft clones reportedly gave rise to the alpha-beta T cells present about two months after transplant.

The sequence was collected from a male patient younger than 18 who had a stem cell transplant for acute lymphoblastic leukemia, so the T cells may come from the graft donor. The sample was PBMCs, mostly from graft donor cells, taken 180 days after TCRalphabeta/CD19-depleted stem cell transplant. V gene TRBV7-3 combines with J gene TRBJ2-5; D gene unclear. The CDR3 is CASSPFGQKETQYF. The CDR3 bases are TGTGCCAGCAGCCCGTTTGGGCAAAAGGAGACCCAGTACTTC.